The clone carrying this T cell receptor beta chain was seen repeatedly, ten times or more. Regions amplified from RNA transcripts were the TCR beta CDR3 regions. TCR CDR3 regions were first amplified by RT-PCR with HTBI primers. TCRdb reprocessed the multiplex PCR reads via MiXCR and lists one record per CDR3 protein. The sample records approximately 690,000 distinct CDR3 sequences, more than 14% being singletons. This record comes from a study of T cells in Graves' hyperthyroidism and ophthalmopathy. The study included ophthalmopathy patients with Clinical Activity Score at least 3, NOSPECS grade at least 4 and duration under 3 months. Those patients with uncontrolled infection, other autoimmune disease, pregnancy or lactation were excluded. Isolation of PBMCs was performed on approximately 10 ml fresh peripheral blood. The receptor comes from a woman aged 45-65 years with Graves' ophthalmopathy. Specimen: blood.

The CDR3 loop reads CASSFRSGSHQYF. Here the CDR3 DNA reads TGTGCCAGCAGTTTCCGATCGGGGTCCCACCAGTACTTC. The rearrangement links TRBV12-3 or TRBV12-4 to TRBJ2-5; tentatively, D is TRBD2 (5 bases). V was pared by 3 bases and J by 10 bases, with 15 bases between. There are 13 residues in the CDR3.